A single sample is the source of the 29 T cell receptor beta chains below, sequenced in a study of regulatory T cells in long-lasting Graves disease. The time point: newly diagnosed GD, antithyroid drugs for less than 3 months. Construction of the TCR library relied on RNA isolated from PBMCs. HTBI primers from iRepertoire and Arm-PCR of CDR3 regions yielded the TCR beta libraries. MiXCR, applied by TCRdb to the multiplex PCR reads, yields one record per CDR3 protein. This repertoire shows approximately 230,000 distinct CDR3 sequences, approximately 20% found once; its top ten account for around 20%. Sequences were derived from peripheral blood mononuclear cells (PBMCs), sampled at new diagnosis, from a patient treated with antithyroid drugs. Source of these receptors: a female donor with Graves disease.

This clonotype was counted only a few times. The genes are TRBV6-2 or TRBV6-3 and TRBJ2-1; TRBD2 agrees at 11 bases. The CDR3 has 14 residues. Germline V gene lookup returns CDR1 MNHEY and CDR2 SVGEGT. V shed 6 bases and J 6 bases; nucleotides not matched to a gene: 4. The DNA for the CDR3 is TGTGCCAGCAGAAGACTAGCGGGACTCAATGAGCAGTTCTTC. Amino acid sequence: CASRRLAGLNEQFF.

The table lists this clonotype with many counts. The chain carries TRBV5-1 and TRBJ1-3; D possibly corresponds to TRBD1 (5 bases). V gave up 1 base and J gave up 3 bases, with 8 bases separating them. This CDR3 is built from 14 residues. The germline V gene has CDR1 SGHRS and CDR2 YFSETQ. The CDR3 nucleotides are TGCGCCAGCAGCTTGTGGGGCGGTGGAAACACCATATATTTT. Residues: CASSLWGGGNTIYF.

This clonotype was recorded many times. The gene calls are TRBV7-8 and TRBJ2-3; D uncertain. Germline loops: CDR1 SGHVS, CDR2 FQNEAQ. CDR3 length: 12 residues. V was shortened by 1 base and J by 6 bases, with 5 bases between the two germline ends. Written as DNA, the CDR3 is TGTGCCAGCAGCTTAGTGGGCGATACGCAGTATTTT. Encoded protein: CASSLVGDTQYF.

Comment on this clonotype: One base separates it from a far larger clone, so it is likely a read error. CDR3 nucleotide sequence: TGTGCCAGCAGTGGGGCAGGCCCTGGCTACACCTTC. Protein product: CASSGAGPGYTF. The rearrangement uses TRBV28 and TRBJ1-2, with D possibly TRBD1 on 5 matching bases. The germline CDR1 and CDR2 sequences are MDHEN and SYDVKM. CDR3 length: 12 residues. V gave up 5 bases and J gave up 7 bases, with 11 bases separating them.

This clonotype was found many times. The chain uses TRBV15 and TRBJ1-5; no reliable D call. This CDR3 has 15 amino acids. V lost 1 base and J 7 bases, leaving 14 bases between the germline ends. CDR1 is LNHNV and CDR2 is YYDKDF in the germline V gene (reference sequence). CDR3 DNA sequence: TGTGCCACCAGCAGAGGGAAGCAGGATGGCCAGCCCCAGCATTTT. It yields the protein CATSRGKQDGQPQHF.

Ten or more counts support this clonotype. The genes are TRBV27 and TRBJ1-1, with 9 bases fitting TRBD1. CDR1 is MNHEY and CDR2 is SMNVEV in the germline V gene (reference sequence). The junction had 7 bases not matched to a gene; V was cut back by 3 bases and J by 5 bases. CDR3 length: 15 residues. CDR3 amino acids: CASSFEGQGITEAFF. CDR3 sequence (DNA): TGTGCCAGCAGTTTCGAGGGACAGGGAATAACTGAAGCTTTCTTT.

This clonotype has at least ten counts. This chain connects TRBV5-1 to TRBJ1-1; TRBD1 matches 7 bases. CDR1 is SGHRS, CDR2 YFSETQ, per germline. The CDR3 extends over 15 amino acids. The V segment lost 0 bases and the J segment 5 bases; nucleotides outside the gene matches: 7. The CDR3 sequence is CASSLAGAGGTEAFF. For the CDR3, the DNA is TGCGCCAGCAGCTTGGCCGGGGCAGGGGGGACTGAAGCTTTCTTT.

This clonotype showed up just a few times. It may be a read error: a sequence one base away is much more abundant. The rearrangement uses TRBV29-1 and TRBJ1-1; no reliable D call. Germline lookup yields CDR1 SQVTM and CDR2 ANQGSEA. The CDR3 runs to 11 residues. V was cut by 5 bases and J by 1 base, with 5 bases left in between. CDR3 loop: CSVQGNTEAFF. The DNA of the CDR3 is TGCAGCGTTCAAGGGAACACTGAAGCTTTCTTT.

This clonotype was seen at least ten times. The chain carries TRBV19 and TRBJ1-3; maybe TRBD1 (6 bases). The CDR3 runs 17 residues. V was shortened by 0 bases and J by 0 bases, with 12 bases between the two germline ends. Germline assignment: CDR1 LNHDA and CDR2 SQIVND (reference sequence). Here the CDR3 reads CASSIDGQRFSGNTIYF. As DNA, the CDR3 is TGTGCCAGTAGTATAGATGGACAGCGGTTCTCTGGAAACACCATATATTTT.

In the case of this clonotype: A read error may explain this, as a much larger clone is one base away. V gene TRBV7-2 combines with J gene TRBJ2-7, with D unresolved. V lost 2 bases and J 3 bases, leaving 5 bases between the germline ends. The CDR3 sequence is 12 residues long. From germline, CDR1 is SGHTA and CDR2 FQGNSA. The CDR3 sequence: CASSLIVYEQYF. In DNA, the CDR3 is TGTGCCAGCAGCTTAATAGTCTACGAGCAGTACTTC.

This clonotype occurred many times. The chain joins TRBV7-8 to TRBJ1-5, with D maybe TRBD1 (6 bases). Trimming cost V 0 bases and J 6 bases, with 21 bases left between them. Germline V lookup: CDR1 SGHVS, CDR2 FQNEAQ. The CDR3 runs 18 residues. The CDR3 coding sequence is TGTGCCAGCAGCTTAGCGTTTAGGGGGTACAGGGATCCTCAGCCCCAGCATTTT. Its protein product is CASSLAFRGYRDPQPQHF.

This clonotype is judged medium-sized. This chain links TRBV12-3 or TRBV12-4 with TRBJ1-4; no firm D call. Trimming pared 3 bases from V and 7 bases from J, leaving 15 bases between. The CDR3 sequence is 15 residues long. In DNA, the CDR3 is TGTGCCAGCAGTTTGGGGTACGAGGAGACTGAAAAACTGTTTTTT. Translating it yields CASSLGYEETEKLFF.

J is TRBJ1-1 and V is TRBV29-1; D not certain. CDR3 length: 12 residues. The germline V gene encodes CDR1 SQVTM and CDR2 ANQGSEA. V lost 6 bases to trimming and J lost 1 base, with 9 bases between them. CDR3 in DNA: TGCAGCGTCTCCCTACCGAACACTGAAGCTTTCTTT. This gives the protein CSVSLPNTEAFF.

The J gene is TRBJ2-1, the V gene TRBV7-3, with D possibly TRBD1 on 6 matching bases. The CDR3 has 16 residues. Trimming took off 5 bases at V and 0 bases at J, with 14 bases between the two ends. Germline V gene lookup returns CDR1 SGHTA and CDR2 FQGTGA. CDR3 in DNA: TGTGCCAGCAGCCCGGACAGAACCAGCTCCTACAATGAGCAGTTCTTC. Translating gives CASSPDRTSSYNEQFF.

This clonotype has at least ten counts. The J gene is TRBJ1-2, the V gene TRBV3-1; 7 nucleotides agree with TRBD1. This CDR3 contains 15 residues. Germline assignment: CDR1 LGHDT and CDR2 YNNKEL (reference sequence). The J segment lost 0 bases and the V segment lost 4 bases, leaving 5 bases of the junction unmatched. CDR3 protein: CASSPSGGTNYGYTF. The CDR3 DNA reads TGTGCCAGCAGCCCCTCAGGGGGTACTAACTATGGCTACACCTTC.

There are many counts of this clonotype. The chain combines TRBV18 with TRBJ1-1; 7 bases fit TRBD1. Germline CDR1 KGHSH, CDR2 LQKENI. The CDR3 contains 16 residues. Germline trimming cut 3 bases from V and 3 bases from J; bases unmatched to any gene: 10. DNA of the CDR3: TGTGCCAGCTCACCGCGACTGACAGGGCCGCACACTGAAGCTTTCTTT. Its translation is CASSPRLTGPHTEAFF.

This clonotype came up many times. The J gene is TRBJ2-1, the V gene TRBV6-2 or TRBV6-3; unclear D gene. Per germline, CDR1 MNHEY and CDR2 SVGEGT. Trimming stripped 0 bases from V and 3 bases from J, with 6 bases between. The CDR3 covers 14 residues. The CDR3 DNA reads TGTGCCAGCAGTTACTCGACTGACTACAATGAGCAGTTCTTC. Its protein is CASSYSTDYNEQFF.

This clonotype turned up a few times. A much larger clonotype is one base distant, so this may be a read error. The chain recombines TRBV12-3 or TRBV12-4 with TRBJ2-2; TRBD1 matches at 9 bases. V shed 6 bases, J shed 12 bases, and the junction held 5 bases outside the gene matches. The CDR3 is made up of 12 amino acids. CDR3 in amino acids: CASRSTGGKLFF. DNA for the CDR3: TGTGCCAGCAGGTCGACAGGGGGGAAGCTGTTTTTT.

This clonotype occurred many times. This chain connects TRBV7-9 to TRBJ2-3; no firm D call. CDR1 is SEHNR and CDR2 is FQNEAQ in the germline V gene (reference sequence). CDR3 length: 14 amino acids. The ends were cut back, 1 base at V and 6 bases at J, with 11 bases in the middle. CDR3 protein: CASSLEWSADTQYF. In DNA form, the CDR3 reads TGTGCCAGCAGCTTAGAGTGGTCGGCGGATACGCAGTATTTT.

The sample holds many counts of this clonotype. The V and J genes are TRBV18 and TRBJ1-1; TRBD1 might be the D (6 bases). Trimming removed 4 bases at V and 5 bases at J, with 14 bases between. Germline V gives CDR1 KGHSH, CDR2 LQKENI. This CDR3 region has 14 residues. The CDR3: CASSLTRGGTEAFF. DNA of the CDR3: TGTGCCAGCTCACTCACCAGGGGAGGGACTGAAGCTTTCTTT.

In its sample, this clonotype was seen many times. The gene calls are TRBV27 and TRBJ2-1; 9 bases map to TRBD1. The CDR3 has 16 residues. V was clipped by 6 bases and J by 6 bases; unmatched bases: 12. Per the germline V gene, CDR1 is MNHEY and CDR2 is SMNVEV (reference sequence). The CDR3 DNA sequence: TGTGCCAGCAGCTATATCTCCCGGACAGGGGTCAATGAGCAGTTCTTC. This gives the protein CASSYISRTGVNEQFF.

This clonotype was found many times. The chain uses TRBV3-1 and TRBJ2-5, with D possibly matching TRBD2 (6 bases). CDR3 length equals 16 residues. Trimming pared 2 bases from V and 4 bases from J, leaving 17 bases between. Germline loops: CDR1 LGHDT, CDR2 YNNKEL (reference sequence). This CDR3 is CASSQTSIGSGETQYF. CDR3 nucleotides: TGTGCCAGCAGCCAAACGTCCATCGGGAGTGGAGAGACCCAGTACTTC.

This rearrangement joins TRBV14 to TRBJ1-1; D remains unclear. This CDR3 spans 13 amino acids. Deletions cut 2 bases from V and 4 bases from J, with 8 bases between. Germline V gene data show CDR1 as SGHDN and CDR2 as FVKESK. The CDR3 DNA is TGTGCCAGCAGCCAAAATTGGGGCACTGAAGCTTTCTTT. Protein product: CASSQNWGTEAFF.

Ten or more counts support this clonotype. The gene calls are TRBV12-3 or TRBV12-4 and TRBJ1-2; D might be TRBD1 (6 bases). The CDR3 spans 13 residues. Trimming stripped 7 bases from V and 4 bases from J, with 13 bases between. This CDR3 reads CASIEGVGYGYTF. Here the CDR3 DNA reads TGTGCCAGCATAGAGGGGGTTGGCTATGGCTACACCTTC.

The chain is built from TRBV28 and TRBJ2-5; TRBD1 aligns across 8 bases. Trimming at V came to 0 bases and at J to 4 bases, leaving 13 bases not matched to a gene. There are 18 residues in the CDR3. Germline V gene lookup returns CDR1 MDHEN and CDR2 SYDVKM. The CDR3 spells CASSLWGAQGAARETQYF. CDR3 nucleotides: TGTGCCAGCAGTTTATGGGGTGCGCAGGGGGCAGCCCGAGAGACCCAGTACTTC. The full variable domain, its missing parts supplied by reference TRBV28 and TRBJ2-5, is DVKVTQSSRYLVKRTGEKVFLECVQDMDHENMFWYRQDPGLGLRLIYFSYDVKMKEKGDIPEGYSVSREKKERFSLILESASTNQTSMYLCASSLWGAQGAARETQYFGPGTRLLVL.

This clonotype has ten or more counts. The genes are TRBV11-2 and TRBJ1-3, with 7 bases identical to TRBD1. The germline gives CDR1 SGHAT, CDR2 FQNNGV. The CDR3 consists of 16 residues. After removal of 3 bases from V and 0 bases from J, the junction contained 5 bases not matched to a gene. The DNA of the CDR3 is TGTGCCAGCAGCTTCGGGACAGCGAGCTCTGGAAACACCATATATTTT. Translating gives CASSFGTASSGNTIYF.

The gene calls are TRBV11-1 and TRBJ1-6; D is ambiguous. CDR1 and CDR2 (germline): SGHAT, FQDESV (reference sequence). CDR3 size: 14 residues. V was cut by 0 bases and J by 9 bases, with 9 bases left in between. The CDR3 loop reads CASSLALGGSPLHF. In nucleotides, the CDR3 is TGTGCCAGCAGCTTAGCGCTGGGAGGTTCACCCCTCCACTTT.

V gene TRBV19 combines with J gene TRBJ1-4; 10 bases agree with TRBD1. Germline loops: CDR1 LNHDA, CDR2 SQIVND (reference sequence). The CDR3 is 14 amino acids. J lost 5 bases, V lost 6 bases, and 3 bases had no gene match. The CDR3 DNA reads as TGTGCCAGTAGCGGGGACAGGGGAAATGAAAAACTGTTTTTT. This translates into CASSGDRGNEKLFF.

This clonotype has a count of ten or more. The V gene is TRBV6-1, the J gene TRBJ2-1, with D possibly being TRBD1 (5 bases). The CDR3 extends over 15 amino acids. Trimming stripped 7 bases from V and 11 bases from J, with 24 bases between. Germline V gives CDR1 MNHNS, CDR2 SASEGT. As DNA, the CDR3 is TGTGCCAGCACCTCCGACAGAGGCTTAGGCCTCAAGCAGTTCTTC. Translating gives CASTSDRGLGLKQFF.